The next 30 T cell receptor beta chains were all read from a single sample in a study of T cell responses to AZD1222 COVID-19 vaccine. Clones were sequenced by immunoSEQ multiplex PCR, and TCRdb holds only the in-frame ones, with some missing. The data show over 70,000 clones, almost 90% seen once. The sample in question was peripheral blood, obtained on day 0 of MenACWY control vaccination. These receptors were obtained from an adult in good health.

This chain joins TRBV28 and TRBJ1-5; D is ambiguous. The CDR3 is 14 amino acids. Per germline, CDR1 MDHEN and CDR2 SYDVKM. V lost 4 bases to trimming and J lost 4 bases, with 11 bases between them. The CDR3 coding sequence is TGTGCCAGCAGTTCCCCGGCACAAAATCAGCCCCAGCATTTT. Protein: CASSSPAQNQPQHF. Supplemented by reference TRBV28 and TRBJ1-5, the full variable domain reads DVKVTQSSRYLVKRTGEKVFLECVQDMDHENMFWYRQDPGLGLRLIYFSYDVKMKEKGDIPEGYSVSREKKERFSLILESASTNQTSMYLCASSSPAQNQPQHFGDGTRLSIL.

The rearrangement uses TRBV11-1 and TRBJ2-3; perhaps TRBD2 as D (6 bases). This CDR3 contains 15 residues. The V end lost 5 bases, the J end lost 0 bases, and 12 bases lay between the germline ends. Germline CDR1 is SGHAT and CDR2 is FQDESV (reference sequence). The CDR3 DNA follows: TGTGCCAGCAGCCAACCCGGGACTAGCACAGATACGCAGTATTTT. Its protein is CASSQPGTSTDTQYF.

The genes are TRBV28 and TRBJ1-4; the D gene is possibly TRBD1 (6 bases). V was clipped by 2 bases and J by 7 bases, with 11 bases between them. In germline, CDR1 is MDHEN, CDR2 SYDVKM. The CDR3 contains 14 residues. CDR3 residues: CASSLNRAVEKLFF. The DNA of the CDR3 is TGTGCCAGCAGTTTAAACAGGGCGGTTGAAAAACTGTTTTTT.

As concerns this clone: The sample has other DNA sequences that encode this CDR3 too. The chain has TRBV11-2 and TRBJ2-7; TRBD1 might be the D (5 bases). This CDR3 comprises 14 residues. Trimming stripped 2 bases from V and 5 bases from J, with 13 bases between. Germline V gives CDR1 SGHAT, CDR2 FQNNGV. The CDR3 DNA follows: TGTGCCAGCAGCTTATGGGGTGCAGGGAACGAGCAGTACTTC. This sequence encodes CASSLWGAGNEQYF.

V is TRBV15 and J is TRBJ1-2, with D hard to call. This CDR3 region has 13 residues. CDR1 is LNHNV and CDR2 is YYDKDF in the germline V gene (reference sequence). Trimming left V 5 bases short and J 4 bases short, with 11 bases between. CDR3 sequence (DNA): TGTGCCACCAGCCCCCTGGAGGGCTATGGCTACACCTTC. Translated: CATSPLEGYGYTF.

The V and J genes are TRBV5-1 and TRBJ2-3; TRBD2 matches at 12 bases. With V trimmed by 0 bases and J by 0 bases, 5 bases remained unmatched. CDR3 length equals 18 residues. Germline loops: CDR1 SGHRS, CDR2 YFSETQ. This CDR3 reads CASSLGLAGAISTDTQYF. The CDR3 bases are TGCGCCAGCAGCTTGGGACTAGCGGGGGCCATTAGCACAGATACGCAGTATTTT.

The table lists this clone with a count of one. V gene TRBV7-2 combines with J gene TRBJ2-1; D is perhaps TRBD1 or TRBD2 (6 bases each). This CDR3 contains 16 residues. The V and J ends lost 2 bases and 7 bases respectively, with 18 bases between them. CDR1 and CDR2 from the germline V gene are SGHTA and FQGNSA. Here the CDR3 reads CASSLLRGAGFNEQFF. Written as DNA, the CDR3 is TGTGCCAGCAGCTTACTTAGGGGGGCGGGGTTTAATGAGCAGTTCTTC.

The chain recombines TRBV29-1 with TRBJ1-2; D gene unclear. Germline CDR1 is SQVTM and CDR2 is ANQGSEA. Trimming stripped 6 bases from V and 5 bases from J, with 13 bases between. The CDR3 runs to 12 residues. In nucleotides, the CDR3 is TGCAGCGTCATGACGGTGGAGTATGGCTACACCTTC. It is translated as CSVMTVEYGYTF.

CDR3 coding DNA: TGCGCCAGCAGCTTGGGACAGGGACTTTACAATGAGCAGTTCTTC. It yields the protein CASSLGQGLYNEQFF. The chain carries TRBV5-1 and TRBJ2-1, with D maybe TRBD1 (7 bases). This CDR3 region has 15 residues. Looked up from germline, CDR1 is SGHRS and CDR2 is YFSETQ. Trimming shortened V by 0 bases and J by 4 bases, and 11 bases separated the two germline ends.

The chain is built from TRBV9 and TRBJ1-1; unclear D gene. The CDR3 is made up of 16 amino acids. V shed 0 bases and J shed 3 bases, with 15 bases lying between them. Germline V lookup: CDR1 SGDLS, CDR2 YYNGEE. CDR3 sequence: CASSVGAGGRDTEAFF. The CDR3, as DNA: TGTGCCAGCAGCGTAGGGGCAGGAGGTAGGGACACTGAAGCTTTCTTT. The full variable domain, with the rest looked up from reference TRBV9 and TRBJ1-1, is DSGVTQTPKHLITATGQRVTLRCSPRSGDLSVYWYQQSLDQGLQFLIQYYNGEERAKGNILERFSAQQFPDLHSELNLSSLELGDSALYFCASSVGAGGRDTEAFFGQGTRLTVV.

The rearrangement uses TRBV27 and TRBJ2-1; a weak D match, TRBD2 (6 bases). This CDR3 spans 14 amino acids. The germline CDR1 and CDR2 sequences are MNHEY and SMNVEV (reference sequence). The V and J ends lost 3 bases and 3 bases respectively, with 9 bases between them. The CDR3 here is CASSLISGYNEQFF. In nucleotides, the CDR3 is TGTGCCAGCAGTTTGATTAGCGGCTACAATGAGCAGTTCTTC.

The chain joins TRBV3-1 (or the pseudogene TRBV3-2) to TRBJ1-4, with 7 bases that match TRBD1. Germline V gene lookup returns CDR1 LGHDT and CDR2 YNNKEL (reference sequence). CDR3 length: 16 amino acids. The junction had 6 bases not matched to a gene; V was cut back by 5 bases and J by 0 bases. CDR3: CASSYRQGATNEKLFF. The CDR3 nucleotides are TGTGCCAGCAGCTACCGACAGGGCGCAACTAATGAAAAACTGTTTTTT.

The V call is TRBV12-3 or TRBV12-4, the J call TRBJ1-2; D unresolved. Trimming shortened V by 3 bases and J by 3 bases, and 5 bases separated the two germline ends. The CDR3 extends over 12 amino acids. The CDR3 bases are TGTGCCAGCAGTTTGCCGTACTATGGCTACACCTTC. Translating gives CASSLPYYGYTF.

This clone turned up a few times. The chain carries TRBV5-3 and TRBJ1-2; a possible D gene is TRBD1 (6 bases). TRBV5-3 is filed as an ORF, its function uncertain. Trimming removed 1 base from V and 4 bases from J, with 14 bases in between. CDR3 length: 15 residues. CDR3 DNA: TGTGCCAGAAGCTTGTCGCAGGGGATTCCCTATGGCTACACCTTC. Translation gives CARSLSQGIPYGYTF.

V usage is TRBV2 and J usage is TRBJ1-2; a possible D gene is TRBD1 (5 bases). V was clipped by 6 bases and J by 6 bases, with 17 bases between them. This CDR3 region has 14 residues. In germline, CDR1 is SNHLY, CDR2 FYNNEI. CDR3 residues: CASSYREVGHGYTF. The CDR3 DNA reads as TGTGCCAGCAGCTATCGAGAAGTGGGACATGGCTACACCTTC.

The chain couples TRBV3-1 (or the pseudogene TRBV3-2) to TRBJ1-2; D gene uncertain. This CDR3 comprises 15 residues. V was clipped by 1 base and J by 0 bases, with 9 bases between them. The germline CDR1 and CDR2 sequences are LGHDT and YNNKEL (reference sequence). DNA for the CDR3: TGTGCCAGCAGCCAAGCTGCCAGACCTAACTATGGCTACACCTTC. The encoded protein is CASSQAARPNYGYTF.

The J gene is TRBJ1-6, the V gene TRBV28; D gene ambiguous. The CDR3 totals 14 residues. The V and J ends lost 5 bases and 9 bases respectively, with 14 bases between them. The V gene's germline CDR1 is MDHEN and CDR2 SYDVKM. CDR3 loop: CASSKVGLGSPLHF. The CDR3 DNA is TGTGCCAGCAGTAAAGTGGGCCTAGGTTCACCCCTCCACTTT.

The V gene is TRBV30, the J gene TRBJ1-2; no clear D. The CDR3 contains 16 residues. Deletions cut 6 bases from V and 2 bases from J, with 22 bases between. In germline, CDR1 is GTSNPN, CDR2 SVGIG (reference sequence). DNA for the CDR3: TGTGCCTGCCCTAACGAGGTGGGGAGAGGAAACTATGGCTACACCTTC. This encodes CACPNEVGRGNYGYTF.

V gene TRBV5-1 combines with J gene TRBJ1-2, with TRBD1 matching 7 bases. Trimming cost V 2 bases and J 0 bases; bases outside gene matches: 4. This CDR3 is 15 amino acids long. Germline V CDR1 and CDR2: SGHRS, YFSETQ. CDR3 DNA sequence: TGCGCCAGCAGCTTAGGGGACAGAGCTAACTATGGCTACACCTTC. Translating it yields CASSLGDRANYGYTF.

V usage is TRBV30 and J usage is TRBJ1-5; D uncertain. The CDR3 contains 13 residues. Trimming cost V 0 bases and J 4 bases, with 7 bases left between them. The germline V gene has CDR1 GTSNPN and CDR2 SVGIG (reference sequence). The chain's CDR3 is CAWSVLGNQPQHF. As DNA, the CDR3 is TGTGCCTGGAGTGTACTGGGGAATCAGCCCCAGCATTTT.

The CDR3 region is CASSEIARATNEKLFF. CDR3 nucleotides: TGTGCCAGCAGTGAAATAGCACGAGCAACTAATGAAAAACTGTTTTTT. The chain carries TRBV25-1 and TRBJ1-4; D remains ambiguous. Trimming stripped 2 bases from V and 0 bases from J, with 10 bases between. CDR3 size: 16 residues. CDR1 and CDR2 (germline): MGHDK, SYGVNS.

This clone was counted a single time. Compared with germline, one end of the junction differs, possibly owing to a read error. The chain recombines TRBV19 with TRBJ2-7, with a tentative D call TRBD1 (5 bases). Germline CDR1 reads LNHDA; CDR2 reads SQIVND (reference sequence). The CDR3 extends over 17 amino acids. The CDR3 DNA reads TGTGCCCGTAGTGTAACCCGCCGGGCCCAGGGTCCCTACGAGCAGTACTTC. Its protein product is CARSVTRRAQGPYEQYF.

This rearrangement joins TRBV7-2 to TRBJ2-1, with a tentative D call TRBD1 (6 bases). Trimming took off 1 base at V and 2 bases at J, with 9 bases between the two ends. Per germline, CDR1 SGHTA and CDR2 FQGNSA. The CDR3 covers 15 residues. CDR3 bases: TGTGCCAGCAGCTTAGGGACAGAGACCTACAATGAGCAGTTCTTC. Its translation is CASSLGTETYNEQFF.

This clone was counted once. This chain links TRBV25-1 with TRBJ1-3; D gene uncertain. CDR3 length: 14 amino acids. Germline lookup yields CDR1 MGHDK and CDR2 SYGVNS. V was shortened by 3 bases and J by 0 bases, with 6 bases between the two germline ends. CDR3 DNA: TGTGCCAGCAGTGACCCGACCTCTGGAAACACCATATATTTT. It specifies CASSDPTSGNTIYF. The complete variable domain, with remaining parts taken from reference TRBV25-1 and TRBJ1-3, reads EADIYQTPRYLVIGTGKKITLECSQTMGHDKMYWYQQDPGMELHLIHYSYGVNSTEKGDLSSESTVSRIRTEHFPLTLESARPSHTSQYLCASSDPTSGNTIYFGEGSWLTVV.

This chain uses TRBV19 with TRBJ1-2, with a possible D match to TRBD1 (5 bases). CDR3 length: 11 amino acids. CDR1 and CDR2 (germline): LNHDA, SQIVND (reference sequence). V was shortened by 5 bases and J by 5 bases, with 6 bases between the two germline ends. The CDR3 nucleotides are TGTGCCAGTAGTTGGGGGTATGGCTACACCTTC. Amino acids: CASSWGYGYTF.

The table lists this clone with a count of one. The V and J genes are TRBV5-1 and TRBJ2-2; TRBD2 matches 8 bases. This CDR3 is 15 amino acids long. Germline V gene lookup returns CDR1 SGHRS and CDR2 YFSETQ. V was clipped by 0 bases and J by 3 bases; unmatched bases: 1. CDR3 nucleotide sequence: TGCGCCAGCAGCTTGGTGCGGGGGGACACCGGGGAGCTGTTTTTT. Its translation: CASSLVRGDTGELFF. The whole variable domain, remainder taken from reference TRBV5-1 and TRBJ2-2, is KAGVTQTPRYLIKTRGQQVTLSCSPISGHRSVSWYQQTPGQGLQFLFEYFSETQRNKGNFPGRFSGRQFSNSRSEMNVSTLELGDSALYLCASSLVRGDTGELFFGEGSRLTVL.

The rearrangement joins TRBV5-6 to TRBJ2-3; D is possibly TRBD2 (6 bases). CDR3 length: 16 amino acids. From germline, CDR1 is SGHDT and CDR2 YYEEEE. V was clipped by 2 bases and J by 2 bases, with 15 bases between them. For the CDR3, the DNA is TGTGCCAGCAGCTTAGAGTGGAGGGGCCCCACAGATACGCAGTATTTT. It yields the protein CASSLEWRGPTDTQYF.

Here the CDR3 DNA reads TGTGCCAGCAGTCGAGCGGGGGGAGTTGAGCAGTTCTTC. This codes for CASSRAGGVEQFF. V is TRBV28 and J is TRBJ2-1, with 9 bases that match TRBD2. The length of the CDR3 is 13 residues. In germline, CDR1 is MDHEN, CDR2 SYDVKM. The V and J ends lost 5 bases and 9 bases, in that order; junction bases with no gene match: 5.

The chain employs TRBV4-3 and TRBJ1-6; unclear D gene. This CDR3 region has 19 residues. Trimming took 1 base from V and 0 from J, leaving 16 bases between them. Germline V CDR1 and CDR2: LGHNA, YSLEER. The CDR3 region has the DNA TGCGCCAGCAGCCAAGCTGGACTACAACCCAGCTCCTATAATTCACCCCTCCACTTT. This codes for CASSQAGLQPSSYNSPLHF.

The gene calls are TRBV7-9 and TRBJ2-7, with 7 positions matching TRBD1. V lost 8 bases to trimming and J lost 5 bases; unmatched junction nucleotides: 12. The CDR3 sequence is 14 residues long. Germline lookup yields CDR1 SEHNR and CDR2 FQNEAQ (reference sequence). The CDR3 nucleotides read TGTGCCAGCCTTGGAAGGGGGCCAAGGGACGAGCAGTACTTC. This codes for CASLGRGPRDEQYF. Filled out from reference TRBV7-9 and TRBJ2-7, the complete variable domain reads DTGVSQNPRHKITKRGQNVTFRCDPISEHNRLYWYRQTLGQGPEFLTYFQNEAQLEKSRLLSDRFSAERPKGSFSTLEIQRTEQGDSAMYLCASLGRGPRDEQYFGPGTRLTVT.